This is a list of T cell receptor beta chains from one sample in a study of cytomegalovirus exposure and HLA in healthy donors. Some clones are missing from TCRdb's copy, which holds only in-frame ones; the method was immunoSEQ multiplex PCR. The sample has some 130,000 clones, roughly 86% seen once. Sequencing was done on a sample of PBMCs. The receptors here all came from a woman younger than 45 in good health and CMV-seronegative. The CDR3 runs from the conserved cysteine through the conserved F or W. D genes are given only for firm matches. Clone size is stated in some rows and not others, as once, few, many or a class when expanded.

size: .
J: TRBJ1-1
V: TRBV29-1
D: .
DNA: TGCAGCGTGCTGGGTGGAGGCACTGAAGCTTTCTTT
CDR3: CSVLGGGTEAFF

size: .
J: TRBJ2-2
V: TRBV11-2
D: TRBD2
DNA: TGTGCCAGCAGCGCGTTAGCGGGGGGTGTCGGGGAGCTGTTTTTT
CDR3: CASSALAGGVGELFF

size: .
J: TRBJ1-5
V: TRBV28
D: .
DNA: TGTGCCAGCAGGGGGGGGAGCAATCAGCCCCAGCATTTT
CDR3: CASRGGSNQPQHF

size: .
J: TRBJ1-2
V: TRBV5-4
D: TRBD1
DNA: TGTGCCAGCAGCCAGAAAAGGACAGGGTACAACTATGGCTACACCTTC
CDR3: CASSQKRTGYNYGYTF

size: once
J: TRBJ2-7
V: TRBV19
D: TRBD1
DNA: TGTGCCAGTAGTAAAGGCAGGGGGCCGGACTACGAGCAGTACTTC
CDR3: CASSKGRGPDYEQYF

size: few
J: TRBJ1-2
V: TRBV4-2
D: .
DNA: TGTGCCAGCAGCCAAGATACGGGTACCTTC
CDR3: CASSQDTGTF

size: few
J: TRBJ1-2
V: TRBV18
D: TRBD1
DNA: TGTGCCAGCTCACCACTGGGACAGGGATATGGCTACACCTTC
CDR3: CASSPLGQGYGYTF

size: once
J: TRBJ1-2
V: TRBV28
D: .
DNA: TGTGCCAGCAAATGGGGGGGCCGCTATGGCTACACCTTC
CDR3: CASKWGGRYGYTF

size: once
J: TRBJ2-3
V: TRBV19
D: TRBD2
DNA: TGTGCCAGTAGTCCCCGGGGCGGGGGGAAAGATACGCAGTATTTT
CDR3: CASSPRGGGKDTQYF

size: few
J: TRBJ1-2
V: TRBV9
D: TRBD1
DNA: TGTGCCAGCAGCCCGGGACAGGGGAGGTTGGGCTACACCTTC
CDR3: CASSPGQGRLGYTF

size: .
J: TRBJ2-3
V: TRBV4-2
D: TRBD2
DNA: TGTGCCAGCAGCCCCAGACTAGCGGGGGGCCAGGGGAATACGCAGTATTTT
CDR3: CASSPRLAGGQGNTQYF

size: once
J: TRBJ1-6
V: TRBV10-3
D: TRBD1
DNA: TGTGCCATCAGACCGACAGGGGGAGGTAATTCACCCCTCCACTTT
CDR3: CAIRPTGGGNSPLHF

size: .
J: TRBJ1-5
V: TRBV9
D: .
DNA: TGTGCCAGCAGCGAGGGAGGGGGTTCTCAGCCCCAGCATTTT
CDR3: CASSEGGGSQPQHF

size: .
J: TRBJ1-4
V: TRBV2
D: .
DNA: TGTGCCACCCACCGGGGTTTTAGGGAAAAACTGTTTTTT
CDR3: CATHRGFREKLFF

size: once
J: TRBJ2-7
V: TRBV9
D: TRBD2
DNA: TGTGCCAGCAGCGTAACTAGCGATCCCTACGAGCAGTACTTC
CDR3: CASSVTSDPYEQYF

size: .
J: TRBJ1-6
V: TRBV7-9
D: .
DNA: TGTGCCAGCAGTTCCCCGGTGGGCGCTCCCAATTCACCCCTCCACTTT
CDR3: CASSSPVGAPNSPLHF

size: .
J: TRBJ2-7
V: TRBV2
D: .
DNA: TGTGCCAGCAGTGAAGCGGCCAACTCCTACGAGCAGTACTTC
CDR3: CASSEAANSYEQYF

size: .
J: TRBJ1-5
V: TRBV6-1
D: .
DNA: TGTGCCAGCAAAAGGGGTCAGCCCCAGCATTTT
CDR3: CASKRGQPQHF

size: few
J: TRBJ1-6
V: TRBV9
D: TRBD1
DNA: TGTGCCAGCAGCGTGTTCCCGGGACAGGGGAATTCACCCCTCCACTTT
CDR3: CASSVFPGQGNSPLHF

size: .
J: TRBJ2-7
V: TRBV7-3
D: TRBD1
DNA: TGTGCCAGCAGCCCGGGACAGGGGAACGAGCAGTACTTC
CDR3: CASSPGQGNEQYF

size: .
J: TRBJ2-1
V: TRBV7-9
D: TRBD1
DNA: TGTGCCAGCAGCCTTGGGACAGGGGGCACTGGGGAGCAGTTCTTC
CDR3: CASSLGTGGTGEQFF

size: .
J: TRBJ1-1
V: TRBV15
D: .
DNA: TGTGCCACCAGCAGAGATCAACAAGAAGCTTTCTTT
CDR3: CATSRDQQEAFF

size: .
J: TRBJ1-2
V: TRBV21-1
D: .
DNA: TGTGCCAGCAGCCTACAGGGGGCGTTAAAGGGCTACACCTTC
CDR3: CASSLQGALKGYTF

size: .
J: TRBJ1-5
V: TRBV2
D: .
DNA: TGTGCCAGCAGAGCCCTCGGCCAGGGAAGCAATCAGCCCCAGCATTTT
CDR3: CASRALGQGSNQPQHF

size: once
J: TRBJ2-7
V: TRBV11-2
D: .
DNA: TGTGCCAGCAGCCACAGACAGGCCCACGAGCAGTACTTC
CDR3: CASSHRQAHEQYF

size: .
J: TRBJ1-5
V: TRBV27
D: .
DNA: TGTGCCAGCAGTCCGGGACTGGGCAATCAGCCCCAGCATTTT
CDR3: CASSPGLGNQPQHF

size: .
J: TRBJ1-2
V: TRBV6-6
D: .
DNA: TGTGCCAGCAGTTACGGGGGCGGGGGTAAGGTCTATGGCTACACCTTC
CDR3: CASSYGGGGKVYGYTF

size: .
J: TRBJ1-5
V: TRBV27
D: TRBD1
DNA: TGTGCCAGCAGTTTATCACAGGGGTTTTTCCAGCCCCAGCATTTT
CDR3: CASSLSQGFFQPQHF

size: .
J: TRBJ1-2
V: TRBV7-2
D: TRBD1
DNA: TGTGCCAGCAGCTTCGACAGGGTGGTTGCGGGCTACACCTTC
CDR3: CASSFDRVVAGYTF

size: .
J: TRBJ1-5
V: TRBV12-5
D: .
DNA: TGTGCTAGTGGTTTGAGAGGGGGTCAGCCCCAGCATTTT
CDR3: CASGLRGGQPQHF

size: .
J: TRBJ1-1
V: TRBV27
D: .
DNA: TGTGCCAGCAGTTTAGGGGTCAAGGGGCCCGTTGGGAAGACTGAAGCTTTCTTT
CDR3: CASSLGVKGPVGKTEAFF

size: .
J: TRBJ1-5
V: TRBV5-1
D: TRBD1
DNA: TGCGCCAGCAGCTTGGCCGGTTCTAAGAGGACAGGTAGCAATCAGCCCCAGCATTTT
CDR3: CASSLAGSKRTGSNQPQHF

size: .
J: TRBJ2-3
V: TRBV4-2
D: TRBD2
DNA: TGTGCCAGCAGCCAAGAGTCTGCCCTAGCGGGGGGGCAGGATACGCAGTATTTT
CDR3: CASSQESALAGGQDTQYF

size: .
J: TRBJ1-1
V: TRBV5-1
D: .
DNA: TGCGCCAGCAGCTTGCGTCAGGGGAGGGGTGAAGCTTTCTTT
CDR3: CASSLRQGRGEAFF

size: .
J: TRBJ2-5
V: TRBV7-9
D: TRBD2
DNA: TGTGCCAGCAGCTCGACGGGGGGACTAGAGACCCAGTACTTC
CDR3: CASSSTGGLETQYF

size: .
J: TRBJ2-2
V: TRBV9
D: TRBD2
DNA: TGTGCCAGCAGCGGGACTAGCGGGGGCGCCGGGGAGCTGTTTTTT
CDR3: CASSGTSGGAGELFF

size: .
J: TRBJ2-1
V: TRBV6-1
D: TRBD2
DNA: TGTGCCAGCAGTTCAAGCGGGGGTGACTACAATGAGCAGTTCTTC
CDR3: CASSSSGGDYNEQFF

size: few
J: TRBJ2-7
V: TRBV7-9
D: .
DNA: TGTGCCAGCAGCATGGGACTGTTCTACGAGCAGTACTTC
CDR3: CASSMGLFYEQYF

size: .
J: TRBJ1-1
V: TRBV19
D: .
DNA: TGTGCCAGTAGTATGAAGCGGTCGGGGAACACTGAAGCTTTCTTT
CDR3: CASSMKRSGNTEAFF

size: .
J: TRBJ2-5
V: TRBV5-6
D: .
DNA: TGTGCCAGCAGCTTGCTAGGAAGTGGCCAAGAGACCCAGTACTTC
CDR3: CASSLLGSGQETQYF

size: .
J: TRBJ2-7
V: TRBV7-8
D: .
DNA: TGTGCCAGCAGCTTAAAGGAGGGGATCGGGTCACACGAGCAGTACTTC
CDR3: CASSLKEGIGSHEQYF

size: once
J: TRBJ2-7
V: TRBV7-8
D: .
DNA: TGTGCCAGCAGCTTACTTAGACAGGCGGCCTACGAGCAGTACTTC
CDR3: CASSLLRQAAYEQYF

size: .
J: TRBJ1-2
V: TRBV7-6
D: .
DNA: TGTGCCAGCAGCTCATGGGACATTGGCTATGGCTACACCTTC
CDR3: CASSSWDIGYGYTF

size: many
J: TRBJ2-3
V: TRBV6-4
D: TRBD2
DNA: TGTGCCAGCAGTGCTAGCGGGGGGGCCACAGATACGCAGTATTTT
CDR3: CASSASGGATDTQYF

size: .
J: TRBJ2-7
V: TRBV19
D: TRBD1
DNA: TGTGCCAGTAGTGGAGGGACAGGGGGCGAGGAGCAGTACTTC
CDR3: CASSGGTGGEEQYF

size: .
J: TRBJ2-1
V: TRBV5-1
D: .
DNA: TGCGCCAGCAGCTTTACCGGGTTACAGGGTAATGAGCAGTTCTTC
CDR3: CASSFTGLQGNEQFF

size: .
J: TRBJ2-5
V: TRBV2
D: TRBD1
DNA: TGTGCCAGCAGTGGGACAGGGGCCCACCAAGAGACCCAGTACTTC
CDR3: CASSGTGAHQETQYF

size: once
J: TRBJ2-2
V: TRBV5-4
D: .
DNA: TGTGCCAGCAGCTTGAAGCGCCTAAACGGGTGGACCGGGGAGCTGTTTTTT
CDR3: CASSLKRLNGWTGELFF

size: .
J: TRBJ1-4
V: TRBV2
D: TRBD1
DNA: TGTGCCAGCAGTCCCCGTGGACAGGGGGCTAGCGAAAAACTGTTTTTT
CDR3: CASSPRGQGASEKLFF

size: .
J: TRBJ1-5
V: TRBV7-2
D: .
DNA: TGTGCCAGCAGCTCTTCAGGGTTACGCAATCAGCCCCAGCATTTT
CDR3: CASSSSGLRNQPQHF

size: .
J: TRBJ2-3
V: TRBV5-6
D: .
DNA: TGTGCCAGCAGCTTAGGGGGGGGGCTCGACACAGATACGCAGTATTTT
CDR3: CASSLGGGLDTDTQYF

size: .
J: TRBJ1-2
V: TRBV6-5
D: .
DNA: TGTGCCAGCAGTTTTTTATCACAGGGCTATGGCTACACCTTC
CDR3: CASSFLSQGYGYTF

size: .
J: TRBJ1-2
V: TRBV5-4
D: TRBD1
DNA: TGTGCCAGCAGCTTGGCGGGGGGACAGGGGAACTATGGCTACACCTTC
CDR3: CASSLAGGQGNYGYTF

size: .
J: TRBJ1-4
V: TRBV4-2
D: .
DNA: TGTGCCAGCAGCCAAGATCAAGTCAGGTCACGCTATGAAAAACTGTTTTTT
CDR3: CASSQDQVRSRYEKLFF

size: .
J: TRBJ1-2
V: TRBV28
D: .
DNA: TGTGCCAGCAGTTTGAGCAGACTCTATGGCTACACCTTC
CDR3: CASSLSRLYGYTF